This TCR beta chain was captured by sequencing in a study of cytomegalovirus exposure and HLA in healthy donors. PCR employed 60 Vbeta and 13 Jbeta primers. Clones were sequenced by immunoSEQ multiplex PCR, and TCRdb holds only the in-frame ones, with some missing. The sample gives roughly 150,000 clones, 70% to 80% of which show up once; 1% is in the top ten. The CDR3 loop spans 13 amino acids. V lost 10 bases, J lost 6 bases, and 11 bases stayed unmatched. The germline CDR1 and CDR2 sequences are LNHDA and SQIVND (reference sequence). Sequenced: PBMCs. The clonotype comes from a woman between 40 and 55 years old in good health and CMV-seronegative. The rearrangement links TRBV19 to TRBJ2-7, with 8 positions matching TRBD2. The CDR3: CATASGFGSEQYF. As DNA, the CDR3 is TGTGCCACCGCTAGCGGGTTCGGAAGCGAGCAGTACTTC.